Each of the 31 T cell receptor beta chains below was sequenced from the same sample in a study of cytomegalovirus exposure and HLA in healthy donors. Primers: 60 Vbeta forward and 13 Jbeta reverse. TCRdb keeps only in-frame clones here, not all; method: immunoSEQ multiplex PCR. Recorded for this sample: 200,000 to 250,000 clones. The specimen was PBMCs. The receptors derive from a woman under 40 in good health and CMV-seropositive.

Concerning this clone: The junction departs from germline at one end; a sequencing error may be responsible. J is TRBJ2-2 and V is TRBV7-9; TRBD1 matches 12 bases. The CDR3 consists of 15 residues. The germline CDR1 and CDR2 sequences are SEHNR and FQNEAQ (reference sequence). CDR3 DNA sequence: TGTGCCAGGGGACAGGGGGCGCTGAACCCCGGGGAGCTGTTTTTT. Its translation: CARGQGALNPGELFF.

CDR3 residues: CSHFYGAGAQYF. Written as DNA, the CDR3 is TGCAGCCACTTCTATGGCGCGGGGGCCCAGTACTTC. The chain employs TRBV29-1 and TRBJ2-5; 7 positions agree with TRBD2. CDR3 size: 12 residues. Germline CDR1 and CDR2: SQVTM and ANQGSEA. The V segment lost 8 bases and the J segment 9 bases; nucleotides outside the gene matches: 12.

The chain joins TRBV4-1 to TRBJ2-2, with TRBD2 matching over 14 bases. V lost 3 bases and J lost 6; bases outside the gene matches: 12. Germline loops: CDR1 MGHRA, CDR2 YSYEKL. The CDR3 consists of 19 residues. CDR3: CASSHDGLAGGPPAGELFF. The CDR3 DNA is TGCGCCAGCAGCCATGATGGACTAGCGGGAGGCCCGCCGGCCGGGGAGCTGTTTTTT.

The rearrangement uses TRBV5-4 and TRBJ1-1; 7 bases map to TRBD1. The CDR3 covers 15 residues. Per the germline V gene, CDR1 is SGHNT and CDR2 is YYREEE (reference sequence). The V gene end was trimmed by 5 bases and the J gene end by 4 bases; junction bases not matched to a gene: 11. The CDR3 spells CASSTRGGVSTEAFF. The CDR3 DNA is TGTGCCAGCAGTACCAGAGGGGGCGTAAGCACTGAAGCTTTCTTT.

The chain is built from TRBV5-4 and TRBJ2-4; D is possibly TRBD2 (7 bases). This CDR3 contains 14 residues. Between the trimmed V and J ends, which lost 0 bases and 10 bases, there was a span of 14 bases. Germline CDR1 and CDR2: SGHNT and YYREEE (reference sequence). The CDR3 is CASSLEGGGLIQYF. In DNA form, the CDR3 reads TGTGCCAGCAGCTTGGAGGGGGGGGGCCTGATTCAGTACTTC.

The rearrangement links TRBV6-5 to TRBJ1-2; D is perhaps TRBD1 (5 bases). Germline V gene sequence: CDR1 MNHEY, CDR2 SVGAGI. The V end was cut by 2 bases, the J end by 4 bases, with 11 bases between. This CDR3 is 14 amino acids long. The CDR3 coding sequence is TGTGCCAGCAGTTACAAGGGACTGATCTATGGCTACACCTTC. This translates into CASSYKGLIYGYTF.

CDR3 nucleotides: TGTGCCAGCAGTTTGTCCTATAGCAATCAGCCCCAGCATTTT. Protein product: CASSLSYSNQPQHF. The J gene is TRBJ1-5, the V gene TRBV6-5, with no clear D. Germline assignment: CDR1 MNHEY and CDR2 SVGAGI. The CDR3 runs to 14 residues. Trimming shortened V by 4 bases and J by 0 bases, and 7 bases separated the two germline ends.

The chain employs TRBV11-1 and TRBJ2-5; no clear D gene. V lost 3 bases and J lost 2, with 7 bases in between. Germline CDR1 reads SGHAT; CDR2 reads FQDESV (reference sequence). The CDR3 is made up of 13 amino acids. The CDR3 here is CASSFGSQETQYF. The CDR3 DNA reads TGTGCCAGCAGCTTCGGTTCGCAAGAGACCCAGTACTTC.

The chain joins TRBV5-6 to TRBJ1-4, with no clear D. Germline CDR1 reads SGHDT; CDR2 reads YYEEEE. The V end was cut by 3 bases, the J end by 7 bases, with 16 bases between. The CDR3 extends over 15 amino acids. CDR3: CASSYARGRGEKLFF. In DNA, the CDR3 is TGTGCCAGCAGCTACGCCCGAGGCCGCGGTGAAAAACTGTTTTTT.

The gene calls are TRBV6-5 and TRBJ2-3; 9 positions agree with TRBD2. The CDR3 runs 15 residues. The ends lost 0 bases at V and 7 bases at J; junction bases unmatched: 5. Germline values: CDR1 MNHEY, CDR2 SVGAGI. The CDR3 loop is CASSYSGLAGNTQYF. DNA for the CDR3: TGTGCCAGCAGTTACTCTGGGCTAGCGGGGAATACGCAGTATTTT.

V is TRBV11-2 and J is TRBJ1-2; D is unclear. The CDR3 totals 16 residues. The germline V gene encodes CDR1 SGHAT and CDR2 FQNNGV. Trimming took off 1 base at V and 5 bases at J, with 17 bases between the two ends. In nucleotides, the CDR3 is TGTGCCAGCAGCTTAGGTGTCGGCAGGAAATCTTATGGCTACACCTTC. Its protein product is CASSLGVGRKSYGYTF.

V and J are TRBV27 and TRBJ2-7; 8 nucleotides line up with TRBD1. CDR3 size: 14 residues. With V trimmed by 2 bases and J by 2 bases, 2 bases remained unmatched. Per the germline V gene, CDR1 is MNHEY and CDR2 is SMNVEV (reference sequence). Here the CDR3 reads CASSLGQGTYEQYF. CDR3 nucleotide sequence: TGTGCCAGCAGTTTAGGACAGGGAACCTACGAGCAGTACTTC.

The chain uses TRBV19 and TRBJ2-3; unclear D gene. The CDR3 covers 15 residues. The germline V gene encodes CDR1 LNHDA and CDR2 SQIVND (reference sequence). Deletions cut 6 bases from V and 2 bases from J, with 15 bases between. The CDR3 reads CASSNPSRLTDTQYF. CDR3 bases: TGTGCCAGTAGCAATCCTTCTAGGCTCACAGATACGCAGTATTTT.

The CDR3, as DNA: TGTGCCAGCAGACCCCGGGACAGAGGTATCACAGATACGCAGTATTTT. It codes for CASRPRDRGITDTQYF. The chain joins TRBV28 to TRBJ2-3; 7 bases match TRBD1. The trim removed 6 bases at V and 2 bases at J, leaving 11 bases unmatched. The CDR3 sequence is 16 residues long. The germline V gene has CDR1 MDHEN and CDR2 SYDVKM.

The V and J genes are TRBV11-2 and TRBJ1-2; D is possibly TRBD1 (5 bases). The CDR3 contains 12 residues. The V gene's germline CDR1 is SGHAT and CDR2 FQNNGV. V gave up 1 base and J gave up 11 bases, with 11 bases separating them. The CDR3 here is CASSLGPGLYTF. CDR3 nucleotide sequence: TGTGCCAGCAGCTTAGGGCCAGGGCTTTACACCTTC.

This chain links TRBV7-9 with TRBJ2-1, with 7 bases matching TRBD2. Trimming removed 1 base from V and 0 bases from J; junction bases left unmatched: 3. CDR3 length equals 16 residues. Germline loops: CDR1 SEHNR, CDR2 FQNEAQ (reference sequence). The CDR3 protein is CASSLVERGSYNEQFF. The CDR3 coding sequence is TGTGCCAGCAGCTTAGTGGAGCGGGGCTCCTACAATGAGCAGTTCTTC.

V and J are TRBV6-5 and TRBJ2-1; 7 bases fit TRBD2. Unmatched junction bases numbered 11, after V lost 6 bases and J lost 9 bases. This CDR3 region has 14 residues. Germline V lookup: CDR1 MNHEY, CDR2 SVGAGI. CDR3 coding DNA: TGTGCCAGCAGGACCATGGGGAGGGAGGCTGAGCAGTTCTTC. This translates into CASRTMGREAEQFF.

This rearrangement joins TRBV18 to TRBJ2-5; D not resolved. Germline assignment: CDR1 KGHSH and CDR2 LQKENI. The CDR3 has 14 amino acids. The ends were cut back, 7 bases at V and 2 bases at J, with 14 bases in the middle. The CDR3 protein is CASFLSGAQETQYF. The CDR3 coding sequence is TGTGCCAGCTTTTTATCAGGTGCTCAAGAGACCCAGTACTTC.

This rearrangement joins TRBV9 to TRBJ1-3; D gene unclear. The CDR3 totals 15 residues. Looked up from germline, CDR1 is SGDLS and CDR2 is YYNGEE. Trimming removed 3 bases from V and 0 bases from J, with 10 bases in between. The CDR3 DNA is TGTGCCAGCAGCGCAGACACCTACTCTGGAAACACCATATATTTT. It translates to CASSADTYSGNTIYF.

This chain joins TRBV5-1 and TRBJ2-7; 8 nucleotides agree with TRBD1. The CDR3 length is 16 residues. V shed 4 bases and J 4 bases; nucleotides not matched to a gene: 13. Germline V CDR1 and CDR2: SGHRS, YFSETQ. CDR3 sequence reads: CASSISDRVALYEQYF. In DNA form, the CDR3 reads TGCGCCAGCAGCATTTCGGACAGGGTCGCATTATACGAGCAGTACTTC.

CDR3 DNA sequence: TGCGCCAGCAGCCAAGAGGGACATGCTCAAGAGACCCAGTACTTC. This sequence encodes CASSQEGHAQETQYF. This sequence joins TRBV4-3 and TRBJ2-5; a weak D match, TRBD1 (6 bases). V shed 0 bases and J shed 2 bases, with 10 bases lying between them. This CDR3 is 15 amino acids long. From germline, CDR1 is LGHNA and CDR2 YSLEER.

The V call is TRBV9, the J call TRBJ2-1; D is possibly TRBD1 (6 bases). CDR1 and CDR2 (germline): SGDLS, YYNGEE. This CDR3 region has 16 residues. V dropped 0 bases and J dropped 4 bases, with 14 bases sitting between them. In nucleotides, the CDR3 is TGTGCCAGCAGCGTAGCTTGGACAGCCAGTTACAATGAGCAGTTCTTC. This codes for CASSVAWTASYNEQFF.

The genes are TRBV10-1 and TRBJ2-3; TRBD2 is a possible D gene (6 bases). CDR3 length: 13 amino acids. The V gene lost 5 bases and the J gene lost 4 bases, with 10 bases spanning the gap. Germline CDR1 reads WNHNN; CDR2 reads SYGVQD (reference sequence). The CDR3 loop is CASSSSAADTQYF. The CDR3 nucleotides read TGCGCCAGCAGTTCTAGCGCAGCAGATACGCAGTATTTT.

The rearrangement links TRBV7-8 to TRBJ2-5; D is perhaps TRBD2 (6 bases). There are 13 residues in the CDR3. The V end was cut by 5 bases, the J end by 2 bases, with 9 bases between. The germline V gene encodes CDR1 SGHVS and CDR2 FQNEAQ. The CDR3 DNA reads as TGTGCCAGCAGCAGGGACTTTCAAGAGACCCAGTACTTC. This encodes CASSRDFQETQYF.

The genes are TRBV19 and TRBJ1-4; D perhaps matches TRBD1 (5 bases). The germline V and J ends were trimmed by 5 bases and 8 bases, with 18 bases remaining between them. CDR3 size: 15 residues. The germline V gene has CDR1 LNHDA and CDR2 SQIVND (reference sequence). The CDR3 sequence is CASSSFSRGNEKLFF. CDR3 DNA: TGTGCCAGTAGTTCCTTCTCGCGGGGGAACGAAAAACTGTTTTTT. Variable domain in full (rest from reference TRBV19 and TRBJ1-4): DGGITQSPKYLFRKEGQNVTLSCEQNLNHDAMYWYRQDPGQGLRLIYYSQIVNDFQKGDIAEGYSVSREKKESFPLTVTSAQKNPTAFYLCASSSFSRGNEKLFFGSGTQLSVL.

This chain connects TRBV15 to TRBJ2-3; D is unclear. The V gene lost 4 bases and the J gene lost 6 bases, with 5 bases spanning the gap. Germline-derived CDR1 and CDR2 are LNHNV and YYDKDF (reference sequence). This CDR3 contains 11 residues. In nucleotides, the CDR3 is TGTGCCACCAGCATCTCGGATACGCAGTATTTT. Protein sequence: CATSISDTQYF.

This chain links TRBV7-6 with TRBJ1-6; D call uncertain. Germline V lookup: CDR1 SGHVS, CDR2 FNYEAQ. The CDR3 totals 16 residues. V shed 8 bases and J shed 2 bases, with 16 bases lying between them. The DNA of the CDR3 is TGTGCCAGCGGCAACCGGGGAGGGACCTATAATTCACCCCTCCACTTT. Its translation is CASGNRGGTYNSPLHF.

The chain joins TRBV19 to TRBJ1-2; D gene uncertain. Trimming shortened V by 2 bases and J by 4 bases, and 11 bases separated the two germline ends. Germline CDR1 LNHDA, CDR2 SQIVND (reference sequence). This CDR3 is built from 14 residues. CDR3: CASSILDSGYGYTF. In DNA, the CDR3 is TGTGCCAGTAGTATATTGGACTCTGGCTATGGCTACACCTTC.

The J gene is TRBJ2-7, the V gene TRBV7-2; TRBD2 agrees at 7 bases. CDR1 is SGHTA, CDR2 FQGNSA, per germline. The V segment lost 3 bases and the J segment 0 bases; nucleotides outside the gene matches: 2. The CDR3 runs 14 residues. The CDR3: CASSFVAGSYEQYF. As DNA, the CDR3 is TGTGCCAGCAGCTTCGTAGCGGGCTCCTACGAGCAGTACTTC.

This sequence joins TRBV30 and TRBJ2-1; possible D gene TRBD1, 6 bases. Deletions cut 3 bases from V and 3 bases from J, with 12 bases between. The CDR3 is 14 residues long. Germline V gene sequence: CDR1 GTSNPN, CDR2 SVGIG (reference sequence). The CDR3 DNA reads as TGTGCCTGGAGCCACAGGGATAGCTACAATGAGCAGTTCTTC. This encodes CAWSHRDSYNEQFF.

This sequence joins TRBV4-1 and TRBJ1-5; 7 bases are shared with TRBD1. The germline gives CDR1 MGHRA, CDR2 YSYEKL. The CDR3 runs 15 residues. The trim removed 4 bases at V and 0 bases at J, leaving 3 bases unmatched. Here the CDR3 DNA reads TGCGCCAGCAGCCTTCAGGGGGTTAGCAATCAGCCCCAGCATTTT. Amino acid sequence: CASSLQGVSNQPQHF.